Listed below are T cell receptor beta chains from one sample, sequenced in a study of cytomegalovirus exposure and HLA in healthy donors. Assay: immunoSEQ multiplex PCR; the TCRdb copy retains only in-frame clones and omits some. The repertoire holds about 130,000 clones, with roughly 80% as singletons. What was sequenced was PBMCs. These receptors were obtained from a woman aged 45 to 65 in good health and CMV-seronegative. The CDR3 runs from the conserved cysteine through the conserved F or W. The D gene is left open where the match is weak. For some rows the clone size is stated as once, few or many, or as a class when expanded; others skip it.

J | D | size | V | CDR3 | DNA
TRBJ2-2 | TRBD2 | once | TRBV19 | CASSIPGLRAGVISNTGELFF | TGTGCCAGTAGTATTCCCGGACTCCGAGCGGGAGTAATCTCGAACACCGGGGAGCTGTTTTTT
TRBJ2-5 | NA | NA | TRBV21-1 | CAKDSIHSGRQETQYF | TGTGCCAAAGATTCCATACATAGCGGGAGACAAGAGACCCAGTACTTC
TRBJ2-6 | TRBD2 | NA | TRBV10-3 | CAISELGLAGEFVSGANVLTF | TGTGCCATCAGTGAGTTGGGGCTAGCGGGAGAGTTTGTCTCTGGGGCCAACGTCCTGACTTTC
TRBJ2-7 | NA | NA | TRBV29-1 | CSVALSYEQYF | TGCAGCGTTGCCCTGTCCTACGAGCAGTACTTC
TRBJ1-3 | NA | NA | TRBV5-1 | CASSLQGTGNTIYF | TGCGCCAGCAGCTTGCAGGGAACTGGAAACACCATATATTTT
TRBJ2-2 | NA | NA | TRBV29-1 | CSVEAGAGGELFF | TGCAGCGTTGAAGCGGGAGCGGGCGGGGAGCTGTTTTTT
TRBJ1-6 | TRBD1 | NA | TRBV7-2 | CASSVGQGGSPLHF | TGTGCCAGCAGCGTTGGACAGGGTGGATCACCCCTCCACTTT
TRBJ2-7 | TRBD2 | NA | TRBV27 | CASRHQAGGSYEQYF | TGTGCCAGCAGACACCAGGCTGGCGGGAGCTACGAGCAGTACTTC
TRBJ2-2 | TRBD1 | few | TRBV30 | CAWSVSGQGAVGELFF | TGTGCCTGGAGTGTGTCTGGGCAGGGGGCGGTCGGGGAGCTGTTTTTT
TRBJ2-7 | TRBD2 | few | TRBV2 | CASSDVGVAGESTYEQYF | TGTGCCAGCAGTGATGTGGGGGTAGCGGGAGAATCGACCTACGAGCAGTACTTC
TRBJ2-7 | TRBD1 | NA | TRBV29-1 | CSVPGQGGIYEQYF | TGCAGCGTTCCCGGACAGGGAGGAATTTACGAGCAGTACTTC
TRBJ2-2 | NA | NA | TRBV12-1 | CASSIGTSGSRLGGELFF | TGTGCCAGCAGCATCGGGACTAGCGGGAGCCGGTTGGGCGGGGAGCTGTTTTTT
TRBJ2-3 | TRBD2 | NA | TRBV19 | CASSSASSGGTDTQYF | TGTGCCAGTAGTTCGGCCTCTAGCGGGGGCACAGATACGCAGTATTTT
TRBJ2-6 | NA | NA | TRBV29-1 | CSVEAVSGANVLTF | TGCAGCGTTGAAGCTGTCTCTGGGGCCAACGTCCTGACTTTC
TRBJ1-5 | NA | once | TRBV5-6 | CASSLFNQPQHF | TGTGCCAGCAGCCTTTTTAATCAGCCCCAGCATTTT
TRBJ2-1 | NA | NA | TRBV7-9 | CASREEFF | TGTGCCAGCAGGGAGGAGTTCTTC
TRBJ1-1 | NA | NA | TRBV15 | CATSRDPGETNTEAFF | TGTGCCACCAGCAGAGATCCGGGAGAGACAAACACTGAAGCTTTCTTT
TRBJ1-3 | NA | NA | TRBV30 | CAWKGLSGNTIYF | TGTGCCTGGAAGGGGTTGTCTGGAAACACCATATATTTT
TRBJ1-1 | NA | few | TRBV5-1 | CASSLTVNTEAFF | TGCGCCAGCAGCTTGACAGTCAACACTGAAGCTTTCTTT
TRBJ2-1 | TRBD2 | NA | TRBV2 | CASSPSSGRNGYNEQFF | TGTGCCAGCAGTCCCAGTAGCGGGAGAAACGGGTACAATGAGCAGTTCTTC
TRBJ2-4 | NA | NA | TRBV6-1 | CASSARLLTKNIQYF | TGTGCCAGCAGTGCTAGATTGCTAACCAAAAACATTCAGTACTTC
TRBJ1-5 | NA | NA | TRBV28 | CASSLQGEANQPQHF | TGTGCCAGCAGTCTACAGGGTGAGGCGAATCAGCCCCAGCATTTT
TRBJ1-3 | NA | NA | TRBV28 | CASSLGPTLTGNTIYF | TGTGCCAGCAGTTTGGGCCCCACCTTAACTGGAAACACCATATATTTT
TRBJ2-7 | NA | few | TRBV4-1 | CASSQAVRNHEQYF | TGCGCCAGCAGCCAAGCGGTGAGAAACCACGAGCAGTACTTC
TRBJ2-3 | NA | NA | TRBV5-1 | CASSDGEPFTDTQYF | TGCGCCAGCAGCGACGGGGAGCCATTCACAGATACGCAGTATTTT
TRBJ1-5 | TRBD1 | NA | TRBV7-2 | CASSFVYGTGGNQPQHF | TGTGCCAGCAGCTTTGTCTACGGGACAGGGGGCAATCAGCCCCAGCATTTT
TRBJ1-1 | TRBD1 | NA | TRBV10-3 | CAISEGTEPNTEAFF | TGTGCCATCAGTGAGGGGACAGAGCCGAACACTGAAGCTTTCTTT
TRBJ1-2 | NA | NA | TRBV28 | CASKVGGANYGYTF | TGTGCCAGCAAGGTCGGCGGTGCTAACTATGGCTACACCTTC
TRBJ1-1 | NA | few | TRBV11-3 | CASSLDYGTEAFF | TGTGCCAGCAGCTTAGATTACGGCACTGAAGCTTTCTTT
TRBJ2-3 | NA | NA | TRBV11-2 | CASIRLGVGTDTQYF | TGTGCCAGCATCAGACTAGGCGTTGGCACAGATACGCAGTATTTT
TRBJ2-7 | NA | NA | TRBV11-2 | CASSLFGGDEQYF | TGTGCCAGCAGCTTATTCGGCGGAGACGAGCAGTACTTC
TRBJ2-1 | TRBD2 | NA | TRBV19 | CASSILSSGFSYNEQFF | TGTGCCAGTAGTATCCTTTCTAGCGGATTCTCCTACAATGAGCAGTTCTTC
TRBJ2-7 | TRBD2 | NA | TRBV7-2 | CASSLRSSGAYEQYF | TGTGCCAGCAGCTTAAGATCTAGCGGTGCCTACGAGCAGTACTTC
TRBJ1-6 | NA | few | TRBV27 | CASSLSRTAPLHF | TGTGCCAGCAGTTTATCGAGGACAGCACCCCTCCACTTT
TRBJ2-7 | NA | few | TRBV7-2 | CASSGDALAVHEQYF | TGTGCCAGCAGCGGAGACGCTTTAGCGGTTCACGAGCAGTACTTC
TRBJ2-1 | TRBD2 | NA | TRBV9 | CASSVVNGRAGNEQFF | TGTGCCAGCAGCGTAGTCAACGGGAGGGCTGGCAATGAGCAGTTCTTC
TRBJ1-1 | NA | NA | TRBV7-2 | CASKANTEAFF | TGTGCCAGCAAAGCGAACACTGAAGCTTTCTTT
TRBJ2-3 | TRBD2 | NA | TRBV10-1 | CASSELASGNTDTQYF | TGCGCCAGCAGTGAGTTGGCTAGCGGAAACACAGATACGCAGTATTTT
TRBJ2-1 | NA | NA | TRBV4-2 | CASSHLRGGLHLNEQFF | TGTGCCAGCAGCCATCTCAGGGGAGGGCTACACCTAAATGAGCAGTTCTTC
TRBJ2-7 | NA | NA | TRBV15 | CATSTPLSLGGANSEQYF | TGTGCCACCAGCACTCCCTTGTCTTTAGGGGGGGCGAACAGTGAGCAGTACTTC
TRBJ2-7 | NA | NA | TRBV5-6 | CASSSGENYEQYF | TGTGCCAGCAGCTCCGGAGAGAACTACGAGCAGTACTTC
TRBJ1-5 | TRBD1 | NA | TRBV6-5 | CASSPGRGRNQPQHF | TGTGCCAGCAGCCCCGGAAGGGGGCGCAATCAGCCCCAGCATTTT
TRBJ1-1 | NA | few | TRBV7-9 | CASSPYRENTEAFF | TGTGCCAGCAGCCCTTACAGAGAGAACACTGAAGCTTTCTTT
TRBJ2-2 | NA | NA | TRBV6-1 | CASSEFELWAGELFF | TGTGCCAGCAGTGAATTCGAGCTTTGGGCGGGGGAGCTGTTTTTT
TRBJ2-1 | TRBD2 | NA | TRBV4-1 | CASSQVAGLSEQFF | TGCGCCAGCAGCCAAGTAGCGGGACTTAGTGAGCAGTTCTTC
TRBJ2-1 | TRBD2 | NA | TRBV7-6 | CASSPGLAGYNEQFF | TGTGCCAGCAGCCCTGGACTAGCGGGATACAATGAGCAGTTCTTC
TRBJ2-1 | TRBD2 | NA | TRBV9 | CASSVVEGLAGDISYNEQFF | TGTGCCAGCAGCGTAGTTGAGGGACTAGCGGGAGACATCTCCTACAATGAGCAGTTCTTC
TRBJ1-5 | TRBD1 | NA | TRBV7-9 | CASRGTGGQPQHF | TGTGCCAGCAGGGGGACAGGGGGTCAGCCCCAGCATTTT
TRBJ2-1 | TRBD2 | NA | TRBV15 | CATSRAGLGLGYNYNEQFF | TGTGCCACCAGCAGGGCGGGATTGGGACTAGGTTACAACTACAATGAGCAGTTCTTC
TRBJ1-3 | NA | few | TRBV5-1 | CASSLYASSGNTIYF | TGCGCCAGCAGCTTGTACGCGTCCTCTGGAAACACCATATATTTT
TRBJ2-2 | NA | NA | TRBV2 | CASGGQNTGELFF | TGTGCCAGCGGGGGACAGAACACCGGGGAGCTGTTTTTT
TRBJ2-5 | TRBD2 | NA | TRBV19 | CASSIGGSNQETQYF | TGTGCCAGTAGTATTGGCGGGAGTAATCAAGAGACCCAGTACTTC
TRBJ1-4 | NA | NA | TRBV5-8 | CASSSVEKLFF | TGTGCCAGCAGCTCCGTAGAAAAACTGTTTTTT
TRBJ1-3 | NA | NA | TRBV7-9 | CASSLRVSTEAISGNTIYF | TGTGCCAGCAGCTTAAGGGTATCGACAGAGGCTATCTCTGGAAACACCATATATTTT